This TCR beta chain was recovered during a study of molecular identifiers for immune sequencing clone quantification. Overall study: Four of five RNA aliquots from around 18,000 or 91,000 naive CD8 T cells were sequenced. General study findings and limits: Over 98% of effector molecules, but under 1% in naive cells, were held by clones with more than 20 RNA copies.

Isolation of naive CD8 T cells was achieved by sorting on a CD8+CD4-CCR7+CD45RA+ phenotype. Previously described methods with listed TCR primers produced the bulk TCR libraries. TCRdb processed the PCR reads anew with MiXCR; each CDR3 protein has one entry. Here the sample spans approximately 550,000 distinct CDR3 sequences, about 25% being singletons. Note on this clonotype: Its antigen remains unknown.

This CDR3 contains 14 residues. Trimming took off 0 bases at V and 10 bases at J, with 18 bases between the two ends. Germline assignment: CDR1 SQVTM and CDR2 ANQGSEA. This chain connects TRBV29-1 to TRBJ1-2, with D maybe TRBD1 (5 bases). This sequence originates from a human donor in good health. Some libraries in this study had Jurkat cell RNA spiked in. Sequenced input: naive CD8+ T cells from blood, with Jurkat cell RNA spiked in. Subset meaning: FACS-sorted CD8+CD4-CCR7+CD45RA+ naive T cells. This chain's CDR3 is CSVEDGDLWQAYTF. DNA for the CDR3: TGCAGCGTTGAAGATGGGGACCTGTGGCAAGCCTACACCTTC.